This TCR beta chain was found in a study of shared clonotypes between healthy human individuals. Each sorted subset replicate got 200 ng genomic DNA, about 33,000 genomes. Repertoires were generated with immunoSEQ multiplex PCR, while TCRdb's copy carries only in-frame clones and drops some. Found here are roughly 570,000 clones, more than 95% of them singletons; the top ten hold 0.3%. Positive CCR7 selection of CD45RO-negative cells yielded the naive CD8 cells, and terminally differentiated effector memory CD45RA+ cells were excluded. The CDR3 spans 15 residues. Trimming left V 0 bases short and J 5 bases short, with 12 bases between. CDR1 is ENHRY, CDR2 SYGVKD, per germline.

The sequenced sample was naive CD8+ T cells sorted from blood. This clonotype was obtained from a man aged 25-40 years in good health. This rearrangement joins TRBV10-3 to TRBJ2-3, with D maybe TRBD2 (6 bases). For the CDR3, the DNA is TGTGCCATCAGTGAGTCGGCGGGGCGGGGAGATACGCAGTATTTT. Its protein product is CAISESAGRGDTQYF.